Shown below are 11 T cell receptor beta chains from a single sample sequenced in a study of blood T cell repertoires in COVID-19. The data were produced by immunoSEQ multiplex PCR, yet TCRdb's version contains in-frame clones alone and is incomplete. The sample lists tens of thousands of clones, roughly 84% occurring once. The sample taken for sequencing was peripheral blood. These receptors all stem from a man aged 70 or older with acute or convalescent COVID-19.

Only a few counts were recorded for this clone. This chain connects TRBV11-2 to TRBJ2-3, with 9 bases aligning to TRBD2. Per germline, CDR1 SGHAT and CDR2 FQNNGV. V lost 0 bases to trimming and J lost 2 bases; unmatched junction nucleotides: 9. The CDR3 loop spans 18 amino acids. As DNA, the CDR3 is TGTGCCAGCAGCTTAGACCCGGCTAGCGGGGTGTTCACAGATACGCAGTATTTT. Translated, it gives CASSLDPASGVFTDTQYF.

This chain uses TRBV11-2 with TRBJ2-5; 7 nucleotides match TRBD1. CDR1 SGHAT and CDR2 FQNNGV come from the germline V gene. The CDR3 spans 15 residues. V gave up 4 bases and J gave up 0 bases; unmatched junction bases: 5. CDR3 nucleotide sequence: TGTGCCAGCAGCTGGGGGACAGCCGACCAAGAGACCCAGTACTTC. It is translated as CASSWGTADQETQYF.

J is TRBJ2-2 and V is TRBV7-8, with D hard to call. V lost 5 bases, J lost 13 bases, and 17 bases lay in between. Germline CDR1 reads SGHVS; CDR2 reads FQNEAQ. There are 13 residues in the CDR3. DNA for the CDR3: TGTGCCAGCAGCCTACCAAAGGCAGGTCGGCTGTTTTTT. It translates to CASSLPKAGRLFF.

This clone was seen just once. The chain employs TRBV3-1 (or the pseudogene TRBV3-2) and TRBJ1-4; 9 bases align to TRBD1. Per germline, CDR1 LGHDT and CDR2 YNNKEL (reference sequence). This CDR3 contains 14 residues. The J segment lost 14 bases and the V segment lost 4 bases, leaving 11 bases of the junction unmatched. The CDR3 sequence is CASSPGTGRQDLFF. In DNA form, the CDR3 reads TGTGCCAGCAGCCCCGGGACAGGGCGGCAGGACCTGTTTTTT.

The chain uses TRBV28 and TRBJ1-1; D uncertain. V lost 2 bases, J lost 0 bases, and 13 bases lay in between. The CDR3 runs to 16 residues. CDR1 and CDR2 from the germline V gene are MDHEN and SYDVKM. The CDR3: CASSLEGAGLNTEAFF. The CDR3 DNA reads TGTGCCAGCAGTTTAGAGGGCGCTGGACTGAACACTGAAGCTTTCTTT.

This chain joins TRBV2 and TRBJ1-1; TRBD1 might be the D (5 bases). Trimming cost V 1 base and J 1 base, with 16 bases left between them. The germline CDR1 and CDR2 sequences are SNHLY and FYNNEI. The CDR3 consists of 17 residues. Written as DNA, the CDR3 is TGTGCCAGCAGTGAAGAAGGGCCAGGGAGGGGGAACACTGAAGCTTTCTTT. It translates to CASSEEGPGRGNTEAFF.

This rearrangement joins TRBV28 to TRBJ2-7, with D possibly matching TRBD1 (6 bases). The germline V and J ends were trimmed by 2 bases and 7 bases, with 15 bases remaining between them. Germline V gene data show CDR1 as MDHEN and CDR2 as SYDVKM. The CDR3 has 14 amino acids. The CDR3 nucleotides are TGTGCCAGCAGTTTACGAGGGGGTCTGCGGGAGCAGTACTTC. Translated, it gives CASSLRGGLREQYF.

The chain combines TRBV21-1 with TRBJ1-5; whether TRBD1, the table's D call, matches the DNA was not checked. TRBV21-1 is marked as a pseudogene. CDR3 length equals 18 residues. This chain's CDR3 is CASSKAGRGSHSNQPQHF. CDR3 sequence (DNA): TGTGCCAGCAGCAAAGCAGGCAGGGGGAGTCATAGCAATCAGCCCCAGCATTTT.

This clone was observed a handful of times. The chain is built from TRBV19 and TRBJ2-1; the match to TRBD2 covers 13 bases. Germline V gives CDR1 LNHDA, CDR2 SQIVND (reference sequence). V was clipped by 5 bases and J by 9 bases; unmatched bases: 4. The length of the CDR3 is 14 residues. The CDR3 DNA reads as TGTGCCAGTAGTGCACTAGCGGGGGGGGGTGAGCAGTTCTTC. This gives the protein CASSALAGGGEQFF. The whole variable domain, filled in from reference TRBV19 and TRBJ2-1, reads DGGITQSPKYLFRKEGQNVTLSCEQNLNHDAMYWYRQDPGQGLRLIYYSQIVNDFQKGDIAEGYSVSREKKESFPLTVTSAQKNPTAFYLCASSALAGGGEQFFGPGTRLTVL.

As DNA, the CDR3 is TGTGCCAGCAGCGGGAGGGGAGTATGGGGCTACACCTTC. Translated, it gives CASSGRGVWGYTF. This chain uses TRBV5-4 with TRBJ1-2; weak D call: TRBD1 (5 bases). V was pared by 4 bases and J by 8 bases, with 15 bases between. Germline CDR1 and CDR2: SGHNT and YYREEE (reference sequence). CDR3 length: 13 residues. Full variable domain (outside the CDR3, taken from reference TRBV5-4 and TRBJ1-2): ETGVTQSPTHLIKTRGQQVTLRCSSQSGHNTVSWYQQALGQGPQFIFQYYREEENGRGNFPPRFSGLQFPNYSSELNVNALELDDSALYLCASSGRGVWGYTFGSGTRLTVV.

The gene calls are TRBV11-2 and TRBJ2-1; D ambiguous. Trimming pared 1 base from V and 8 bases from J, leaving 6 bases between. Germline V gene data show CDR1 as SGHAT and CDR2 as FQNNGV. This CDR3 is 12 amino acids long. As DNA, the CDR3 is TGTGCCAGCAGCTTAGGGGCAGATGAGCAGTTCTTC. Its protein product is CASSLGADEQFF.